This passage covers 28 T cell receptor beta chains from one sample sequenced in a study of T cell repertoires in cytomegalovirus infection. Using its own MiXCR run on the reads, TCRdb lists one record per CDR3 protein. This table has hundreds of thousands of distinct CDR3 sequences, approximately 22% appearing once. Sequenced: CD8+ T cells from PBMCs. Receptor source: a human donor in good health (CMV status not recorded). Some clones in this sample may be carry-over from other donors' samples.

The V gene is TRBV7-9, the J gene TRBJ1-1; no reliable D call. The CDR3 loop spans 13 amino acids. From germline, CDR1 is SEHNR and CDR2 FQNEAQ (reference sequence). V was cut by 6 bases and J by 0 bases, with 8 bases left in between. CDR3 residues: CASSGFLNTEAFF. In nucleotides, the CDR3 is TGTGCCAGCAGTGGGTTCTTGAACACTGAAGCTTTCTTT.

There are a few counts of this clonotype. This sequence joins TRBV7-9 and TRBJ2-1; weak D call: TRBD1 (5 bases). Trimming removed 4 bases from V and 5 bases from J, with 9 bases in between. The CDR3 consists of 13 residues. Germline assignment: CDR1 SEHNR and CDR2 FQNEAQ (reference sequence). The CDR3 region is CASSSVDNNEQFF. CDR3 DNA: TGTGCCAGCAGCTCAGTGGACAACAATGAGCAGTTCTTC.

In this sample, this clonotype turned up a few times. The chain carries TRBV28 and TRBJ2-7; unclear D gene. This CDR3 is built from 11 residues. The V gene's germline CDR1 is MDHEN and CDR2 SYDVKM. Trimming shortened V by 5 bases and J by 6 bases, and 8 bases separated the two germline ends. The CDR3 coding sequence is TGTGCCAGCAGTGAATTTGTCGAGCAGTACTTC. Translation: CASSEFVEQYF.

This clonotype was observed a few times. The chain links TRBV2 to TRBJ2-7, with 9 nucleotides matching TRBD1. The trim removed 7 bases at V and 5 bases at J, leaving 9 bases unmatched. Germline V lookup: CDR1 SNHLY, CDR2 FYNNEI. The CDR3 loop spans 14 amino acids. The CDR3 spells CASTDRDRVDEQYF. CDR3 coding DNA: TGTGCCAGCACGGACCGGGACAGGGTCGACGAGCAGTACTTC.

The chain recombines TRBV7-6 with TRBJ2-5, with 8 bases aligning to TRBD1. This CDR3 comprises 14 residues. The germline V gene encodes CDR1 SGHVS and CDR2 FNYEAQ. V trimming: 0 bases; J trimming: 4 bases; junction bases outside the gene matches: 1. Written as DNA, the CDR3 is TGTGCCAGCAGCTTAGCTACAGGGGGAGAGACCCAGTACTTC. Protein: CASSLATGGETQYF.

This clonotype was detected many times. The genes are TRBV7-2 and TRBJ1-3, with D unresolved. Per germline, CDR1 SGHTA and CDR2 FQGNSA. The CDR3 loop spans 16 amino acids. Trimming took 1 base from V and 0 from J, leaving 10 bases between them. CDR3 loop: CASSLGAVFSGNTIYF. The CDR3 DNA reads TGTGCCAGCAGCTTAGGGGCGGTTTTCTCTGGAAACACCATATATTTT.

There are many counts of this clonotype. This chain links TRBV7-2 with TRBJ2-7; the D is unclear. CDR3 length: 13 amino acids. The V and J ends lost 1 base and 3 bases respectively, with 7 bases between them. Germline CDR1 reads SGHTA; CDR2 reads FQGNSA. For the CDR3, the DNA is TGTGCCAGCAGCTTAGGCGTCAGCTACGAGCAGTACTTC. Translating gives CASSLGVSYEQYF. The full variable domain, its missing parts supplied by reference TRBV7-2 and TRBJ2-7, is GAGVSQSPSNKVTEKGKDVELRCDPISGHTALYWYRQSLGQGLEFLIYFQGNSAPDKSGLPSDRFSAERTGGSVSTLTIQRTQQEDSAVYLCASSLGVSYEQYFGPGTRLTVT.

This clonotype has a handful of counts. The chain couples TRBV28 to TRBJ1-3, with D possibly TRBD1 on 5 matching bases. CDR1 and CDR2 (germline): MDHEN, SYDVKM. V gave up 3 bases and J gave up 1 base, with 10 bases separating them. CDR3 length equals 15 residues. DNA for the CDR3: TGTGCCAGCAGTTTCACACAGGCGTCTGGAAACACCATATATTTT. Protein: CASSFTQASGNTIYF.

This clonotype was observed many times. The V and J genes are TRBV7-8 and TRBJ1-5, with 9 bases fitting TRBD1. The J segment lost 3 bases and the V segment lost 0 bases, leaving 12 bases of the junction unmatched. Germline loops: CDR1 SGHVS, CDR2 FQNEAQ. The CDR3 extends over 19 amino acids. CDR3 protein: CASSLASVFGTGNNQPQHF. The CDR3 region has the DNA TGTGCCAGCAGCTTAGCGTCGGTCTTCGGGACAGGGAACAATCAGCCCCAGCATTTT.

V usage is TRBV6-6 and J usage is TRBJ2-3; 7 bases align to TRBD1. CDR1 MNHNY and CDR2 SVGAGI come from the germline V gene (reference sequence). The CDR3 totals 16 residues. V shed 7 bases and J 2 bases; nucleotides not matched to a gene: 12. CDR3 coding DNA: TGTGCCAGCACCACTACCGGGACAGAGTACACAGATACGCAGTATTTT. Translating it yields CASTTTGTEYTDTQYF.

The chain recombines TRBV28 with TRBJ1-3; D is ambiguous. Germline lookup yields CDR1 MDHEN and CDR2 SYDVKM. Trimming took 3 bases from V and 2 from J, leaving 8 bases between them. The CDR3 length is 14 residues. This chain's CDR3 is CASSLTTAGNTIYF. For the CDR3, the DNA is TGTGCCAGCAGTTTGACAACTGCTGGAAACACCATATATTTT.

The chain employs TRBV12-3 or TRBV12-4 and TRBJ1-5; D ambiguous. V gave up 6 bases and J gave up 2 bases, with 14 bases separating them. The CDR3 has 15 amino acids. The DNA of the CDR3 is TGTGCCAGCAGCGGTACAGTGATGGGCAATCAGCCCCAGCATTTT. It translates to CASSGTVMGNQPQHF.

This clonotype was found many times. The gene calls are TRBV7-9 and TRBJ1-5; D not certain. CDR1 SEHNR and CDR2 FQNEAQ come from the germline V gene (reference sequence). CDR3 length: 14 residues. The V end was cut by 5 bases, the J end by 0 bases, with 8 bases between. The CDR3 nucleotides are TGTGCCAGCAGCCCCGGTGGTAGCAATCAGCCCCAGCATTTT. The encoded protein is CASSPGGSNQPQHF.

The table lists this clonotype with a few counts. The V call is TRBV20-1, the J call TRBJ2-7; a weak D match, TRBD2 (7 bases). Between the trimmed V and J ends, which lost 6 bases and 3 bases, there was a span of 15 bases. The germline V gene encodes CDR1 DFQATT and CDR2 SNEGSKA (reference sequence). This CDR3 contains 13 residues. The chain's CDR3 is CSAGGGESYEQYF. The CDR3 DNA sequence: TGCAGTGCGGGAGGGGGGGAGAGCTACGAGCAGTACTTC.

The rearrangement uses TRBV7-9 and TRBJ2-7; maybe TRBD1 (7 bases). Germline loops: CDR1 SEHNR, CDR2 FQNEAQ (reference sequence). This CDR3 has 15 amino acids. The ends were cut back, 3 bases at V and 5 bases at J, with 17 bases in the middle. The CDR3 DNA follows: TGTGCCAGCAGCTTCTCTGAACAGGGGAGGAACGAGCAGTACTTC. Translated: CASSFSEQGRNEQYF.

This clonotype was observed a few times. V is TRBV2 and J is TRBJ1-6; D remains unclear. Germline V gene data show CDR1 as SNHLY and CDR2 as FYNNEI. CDR3 length: 13 amino acids. V lost 0 bases, J lost 5 bases, and 2 bases lay in between. The chain's CDR3 is CASSEANNSPLHF. The DNA for the CDR3 is TGTGCCAGCAGTGAAGCAAATAATTCACCCCTCCACTTT.

The chain uses TRBV7-9 and TRBJ2-2; D gene unclear. The CDR3 loop spans 13 amino acids. The germline V gene encodes CDR1 SEHNR and CDR2 FQNEAQ (reference sequence). Trimming shortened V by 5 bases and J by 6 bases, and 10 bases separated the two germline ends. CDR3: CASSPGPAGELFF. The CDR3 DNA sequence: TGTGCCAGCAGCCCTGGACCTGCCGGGGAGCTGTTTTTT. Using reference TRBV7-9 and TRBJ2-2 for the parts outside the CDR3, the full variable domain is DTGVSQNPRHKITKRGQNVTFRCDPISEHNRLYWYRQTLGQGPEFLTYFQNEAQLEKSRLLSDRFSAERPKGSFSTLEIQRTEQGDSAMYLCASSPGPAGELFFGEGSRLTVL.

This clonotype appeared a few times. The J gene is TRBJ2-5, the V gene TRBV20-1, with D perhaps matching TRBD1 or TRBD2 (5 bases each). This CDR3 comprises 13 residues. The ends were cut back, 8 bases at V and 2 bases at J, with 15 bases in the middle. Germline-derived CDR1 and CDR2 are DFQATT and SNEGSKA (reference sequence). In nucleotides, the CDR3 is TGCAGTACAGAGGGAACAGGTCAAGAGACCCAGTACTTC. Its translation is CSTEGTGQETQYF.

This clonotype came up many times. The chain joins TRBV7-6 to TRBJ1-2; no clear D gene. The ends were cut back, 5 bases at V and 5 bases at J, with 12 bases in the middle. CDR3 length: 13 amino acids. The germline CDR1 and CDR2 sequences are SGHVS and FNYEAQ. DNA for the CDR3: TGTGCCAGCAGCCTAGGGTATAGGTATGGCTACACCTTC. As protein: CASSLGYRYGYTF. The variable domain in full, with the rest retrieved from reference TRBV7-6 and TRBJ1-2, is GAGVSQSPRYKVTKRGQDVALRCDPISGHVSLYWYRQALGQGPEFLTYFNYEAQQDKSGLPNDRFSAERPEGSISTLTIQRTEQRDSAMYRCASSLGYRYGYTFGSGTRLTVV.

This clonotype was detected a few times. The gene calls are TRBV9 and TRBJ2-4; D might be TRBD1 (7 bases). V was shortened by 3 bases and J by 5 bases, with 12 bases between the two germline ends. Germline CDR1 SGDLS, CDR2 YYNGEE. The CDR3 spans 14 residues. The DNA for the CDR3 is TGTGCCAGCAGCGCGGGGGACAGCGAAAACATTCAGTACTTC. This sequence encodes CASSAGDSENIQYF.

V gene TRBV12-3 or TRBV12-4 combines with J gene TRBJ1-2; 8 nucleotides match TRBD1. Trimming at V came to 4 bases and at J to 4 bases, leaving 2 bases not matched to a gene. The CDR3 totals 13 residues. CDR3 sequence (DNA): TGTGCCAGCAGTTGGGGACAGGCCTATGGCTACACCTTC. Residues: CASSWGQAYGYTF.

The genes are TRBV6-5 and TRBJ1-1, with a tentative D call TRBD1 (5 bases). Germline loops: CDR1 MNHEY, CDR2 SVGAGI. The CDR3 runs 14 residues. V shed 2 bases and J shed 5 bases, with 12 bases lying between them. The CDR3 is CASSYGTDGTEAFF. The CDR3 nucleotides are TGTGCCAGCAGTTACGGGACGGATGGGACTGAAGCTTTCTTT.

This chain connects TRBV7-9 to TRBJ2-5; no reliable D call. Germline assignment: CDR1 SEHNR and CDR2 FQNEAQ (reference sequence). This CDR3 spans 13 amino acids. V was pared by 1 base and J by 5 bases, with 8 bases between. The CDR3 DNA is TGTGCCAGCAGCTTAGGGGCGGAGGAGACCCAGTACTTC. It yields the protein CASSLGAEETQYF.

There are a few counts of this clonotype. This sequence joins TRBV4-1 and TRBJ1-1; D unclear. The CDR3 runs to 15 residues. V was pared by 2 bases and J by 6 bases, with 16 bases between. The germline V gene encodes CDR1 MGHRA and CDR2 YSYEKL. The CDR3 loop is CASSQSYGEGPEAFF. The CDR3 region has the DNA TGCGCCAGCAGCCAAAGTTATGGGGAAGGTCCTGAAGCTTTCTTT.

This clonotype was counted between two and nine times. The chain joins TRBV19 to TRBJ2-7; maybe TRBD1 (5 bases). CDR1 is LNHDA and CDR2 is SQIVND in the germline V gene (reference sequence). This CDR3 comprises 13 residues. V dropped 5 bases and J dropped 0 bases, with 8 bases sitting between them. The CDR3 reads CASSGAVSYEQYF. CDR3 sequence (DNA): TGTGCCAGTAGTGGGGCCGTCTCCTACGAGCAGTACTTC.

The chain links TRBV11-3 to TRBJ1-5; 7 bases match TRBD1. The CDR3 covers 17 residues. Germline trimming cut 3 bases from V and 5 bases from J; bases unmatched to any gene: 13. Germline V CDR1 and CDR2: SGHNT, YENEEA. CDR3 loop: CASSFPSRQGVDQPQHF. For the CDR3, the DNA is TGTGCCAGCAGCTTCCCGTCCAGACAGGGCGTAGATCAGCCCCAGCATTTT.

This clonotype has more than one count but fewer than ten. The chain carries TRBV28 and TRBJ2-5; TRBD2 might be the D (6 bases). The CDR3 consists of 17 residues. The germline CDR1 and CDR2 sequences are MDHEN and SYDVKM. V was cut by 1 base and J by 2 bases, with 17 bases left in between. CDR3 protein: CASSLLGYSRGQETQYF. CDR3 nucleotides: TGTGCCAGCAGTTTATTGGGGTATTCGCGGGGACAAGAGACCCAGTACTTC.

This clonotype was observed at least ten times. The genes are TRBV2 and TRBJ2-3; no clear D. This CDR3 is built from 20 residues. Germline V gives CDR1 SNHLY, CDR2 FYNNEI. Trimming left V 4 bases short and J 0 bases short, with 26 bases between. The CDR3 nucleotides read TGTGCCAGCAGTGCGTACGGACCATCCAATACGCCGGCAAGCACAGATACGCAGTATTTT. Its translation: CASSAYGPSNTPASTDTQYF.